The clone carrying this T cell receptor beta chain was observed a handful of times. Its specificity is unknown. Six replicates per PBMC sample, mostly from roughly 0.45 ug of genomic DNA. The data were produced by immunoSEQ multiplex PCR, yet TCRdb's version contains in-frame clones alone and is incomplete. The repertoire consists of about 61,000 clones, with 79% occurring once and the leading ten covering 2.6%. This specimen belongs to a study of neoadjuvant anti-PD-1 for oral cavity cancer. Study overall: Around day 43, patients without progression received a fourth nivolumab dose before surgery.

The V gene lost 5 bases and the J gene lost 7 bases, with 15 bases spanning the gap. The CDR3 spans 15 residues. Germline values: CDR1 SGHVS, CDR2 FQNEAQ. General study results and limits: Higher pretreatment blood Treg/Th17 ratios correlated with higher pretreatment blood and lower post-treatment tumor TCRbeta clonality. Only three patients per response group were TCR-analyzed; validation needed.

This receptor was obtained from a person between 40 and 85 years old with oral cavity squamous cell carcinoma. V gene TRBV7-8 combines with J gene TRBJ1-6; perhaps TRBD1 as D (5 bases). The sequences come from PBMCs, collected before nivolumab (anti-PD-1) treatment. The CDR3 loop reads CASSLTDSKNSPLHF. The DNA for the CDR3 is TGTGCCAGCAGCCTAACCGACAGCAAAAATTCACCCCTCCACTTT.